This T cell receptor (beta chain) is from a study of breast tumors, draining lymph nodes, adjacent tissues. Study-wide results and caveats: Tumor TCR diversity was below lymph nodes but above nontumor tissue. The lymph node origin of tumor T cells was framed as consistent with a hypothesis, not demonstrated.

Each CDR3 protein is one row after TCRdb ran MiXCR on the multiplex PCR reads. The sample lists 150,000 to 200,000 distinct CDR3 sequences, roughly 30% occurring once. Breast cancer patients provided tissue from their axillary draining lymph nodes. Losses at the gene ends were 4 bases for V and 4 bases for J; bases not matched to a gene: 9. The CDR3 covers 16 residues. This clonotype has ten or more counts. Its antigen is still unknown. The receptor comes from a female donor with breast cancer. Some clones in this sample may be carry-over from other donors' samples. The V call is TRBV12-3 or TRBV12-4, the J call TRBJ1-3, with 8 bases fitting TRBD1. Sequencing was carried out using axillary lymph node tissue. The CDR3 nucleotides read TGTGCCAGCAGTTCTGGACAGGGAGGGTTCGGAAACACCATATATTTT. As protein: CASSSGQGGFGNTIYF.